Presented here are 8 T cell receptor beta chains from one specimen sequenced in a study of blood T cells in healthy people across ages. Primed by a sample-barcoded 5' primer and a J-beta primer mix, a second PCR proceeded for 7 to 11 cycles. Each CDR3 protein is one row after TCRdb ran MiXCR on the 5' RACE reads. The data show 750,000 to 950,000 distinct CDR3 sequences, with about 53% seen just once and about 42% held by the top ten. The sequencing input was blood. All receptors derive from a man aged 80 or over in good health.

This clonotype was recorded only once. The chain recombines TRBV7-8 with TRBJ1-5, with 7 bases that match TRBD1. Germline V gene lookup returns CDR1 SGHVS and CDR2 FQNEAQ. The CDR3 is 16 residues long. V lost 5 bases and J lost 0; bases outside the gene matches: 7. CDR3 region: CASSVGQIYSNQPQHF. In nucleotides, the CDR3 is TGTGCCAGCAGCGTGGGACAGATCTATAGCAATCAGCCCCAGCATTTT.

The J gene is TRBJ2-1, the V gene TRBV20-1, with 7 positions matching TRBD2. This CDR3 is built from 14 residues. Germline V gene lookup returns CDR1 DFQATT and CDR2 SNEGSKA (reference sequence). The DNA of the CDR3 is TGCAGCCTTCTAGCGGACTACGTAAACAATGAGCAGTTCTTC. It specifies CSLLADYVNNEQFF.

This clonotype was seen more than once but under ten times. The rearrangement uses TRBV20-1 and TRBJ2-1, with D maybe TRBD2 (7 bases). CDR1 DFQATT and CDR2 SNEGSKA come from the germline V gene (reference sequence). This CDR3 is built from 14 residues. The V and J ends lost 5 bases and 6 bases respectively, with 17 bases between them. This chain's CDR3 is CSADLAEGGNEQFF. The DNA of the CDR3 is TGCAGTGCTGACCTAGCGGAGGGGGGCAATGAGCAGTTCTTC.

The CDR3 region has the DNA TGTGCCAGCAGCGTATTGTCGGGAGGCACAGATACGCAGTATTTT. It yields the protein CASSVLSGGTDTQYF. The V call is TRBV9, the J call TRBJ2-3; possibly TRBD2 for D (6 bases). The CDR3 has 15 amino acids. Between the trimmed V and J ends, which lost 1 base and 1 base, there was a span of 10 bases. The germline CDR1 and CDR2 sequences are SGDLS and YYNGEE.

This chain connects TRBV28 to TRBJ2-1; 8 positions match TRBD2. This CDR3 has 17 amino acids. The J segment lost 5 bases and the V segment lost 1 base, leaving 10 bases of the junction unmatched. Germline V gene sequence: CDR1 MDHEN, CDR2 SYDVKM. The CDR3 spells CASSLSLSGARDNEQFF. DNA of the CDR3: TGTGCCAGCAGTTTATCCCTTAGCGGGGCCCGGGACAATGAGCAGTTCTTC.

The CDR3 DNA reads TGCGCCAGCAGCAGGCTTAGCGCCTCCTACGAGCAGTACTTC. As protein: CASSRLSASYEQYF. The V gene is TRBV5-1, the J gene TRBJ2-7, with D perhaps matching TRBD2 (5 bases). CDR1 and CDR2 from the germline V gene are SGHRS and YFSETQ. This CDR3 region has 14 residues. V lost 4 bases and J lost 0, with 11 bases in between. Filled out from reference TRBV5-1 and TRBJ2-7, the complete variable domain reads KAGVTQTPRYLIKTRGQQVTLSCSPISGHRSVSWYQQTPGQGLQFLFEYFSETQRNKGNFPGRFSGRQFSNSRSEMNVSTLELGDSALYLCASSRLSASYEQYFGPGTRLTVT.

This clonotype was picked up a small number of times. This rearrangement joins TRBV12-3 or TRBV12-4 to TRBJ2-1; tentatively, D is TRBD1 or TRBD2 (6 bases each). The CDR3 is 14 residues long. V was trimmed by 8 bases and J by 5 bases, leaving 16 bases between them. CDR3 sequence (DNA): TGTGCCAGCGGGGACGGGGGCGCAAACAATGAGCAGTTCTTC. This codes for CASGDGGANNEQFF.

The sample holds one count of this clonotype. The CDR3 carries no conserved terminal phenylalanine or tryptophan, so it likely arises from a read error. The chain recombines TRBV9 with TRBJ2-5; D might be TRBD2 (6 bases). The CDR3 has 15 amino acids. CDR1 is SGDLS and CDR2 is YYNGEE in the germline V gene. V lost 0 bases, J lost 5 bases, and 14 bases lay in between. CDR3 sequence reads: CASSVARPTRETQYS. CDR3 coding DNA: TGTGCCAGCAGCGTAGCAAGGCCGACTAGGGAGACCCAGTACTCC.